A selection of T cell receptor beta chains follows, all from one sample in a study of T cell repertoires in cytomegalovirus infection. TCRdb re-called the reads through MiXCR, storing one row per CDR3 protein. This sample has fewer than 350,000 distinct CDR3 sequences; 15% to 20% occur once, and the top ten carry around 12%. The sequencing sample was made of PBMCs. These receptors were obtained from a human donor in good health (CMV status not recorded). Some clones in this sample may be carry-over from other donors' samples. CDR3s include the opening cysteine and the closing phenylalanine or tryptophan. The D gene is left open where the match is weak. Clone sizes are given selectively: once, few, many, or a class where the clone is expanded.

>TRBV7-6|NA|TRBJ2-3|many
TGTGCCAGCAGCTTACCCCCCACAGATACGCAGTATTTT
CASSLPPTDTQYF
>TRBV7-9|NA|TRBJ1-2|NA
TGTGCCAGCAGCTCCTGGGACGGGGACGGCTACACCTTC
CASSSWDGDGYTF
>TRBV28|TRBD1|TRBJ1-5|NA
TGTGCCAGCAGTCTACTAACAGGGGGCAATCAGCCCCAGCATTTT
CASSLLTGGNQPQHF
>TRBV10-2|NA|TRBJ2-1|once
TGCGCCAGCAGTGTAGGGCGCTACAATGAGCAGTTCTTC
CASSVGRYNEQFF
>TRBV7-9|NA|TRBJ2-5|many
TGTGCCAGCAGCTTAATTGGACAGGAGACCCAGTACTTC
CASSLIGQETQYF
>TRBV5-6|TRBD1|TRBJ2-2|NA
TGTGCCAGCAGCTTGGCCTGGCAGGGGGCTACAAAATCGAACACCGGGGAGCTGTTTTTT
CASSLAWQGATKSNTGELFF
>TRBV10-3|TRBD1|TRBJ1-5|NA
TGTGCCATCAGTGAGTCGACAGGGCAGCCCCAGCATTTT
CAISESTGQPQHF
>TRBV12-3/TRBV12-4|NA|TRBJ1-3|NA
TGTGCCAGCAGTTTATACAACACCATATATTTT
CASSLYNTIYF
>TRBV20-1|NA|TRBJ2-1|NA
TGCAGTGCTTGGACAGCTGCCAAGGATGAGCAGTTCTTC
CSAWTAAKDEQFF
>TRBV10-3|TRBD2|TRBJ2-5|NA
TGTGCCATCAAGGCTAGCGGGGGTGGGGAGACCCAGTACTTC
CAIKASGGGETQYF
>TRBV25-1|NA|TRBJ2-3|NA
TGTGCCAGCAGGGGGGCAGGGGTAGATACGCAGTATTTT
CASRGAGVDTQYF
>TRBV7-2|TRBD1|TRBJ2-7|many
TGTGCCAGCAGCCGACGACAGGGGGTGACCTACGAGCAGTACTTC
CASSRRQGVTYEQYF
>TRBV13|NA|TRBJ1-2|few
TGTGCCAGCAGCTCCCGGGACGGCGTAGAGGAGGGTGGCTACACCTTC
CASSSRDGVEEGGYTF
>TRBV7-6|TRBD1|TRBJ2-5|many
TGTGCCAGCAGCTTAGTAACAGGGGCGGAAGAGACCCAGTACTTC
CASSLVTGAEETQYF
>TRBV12-3/TRBV12-4|TRBD1|TRBJ1-2|few
TGTGCCAGCAGCACAGGACAGGCAGTATACTATGGCTACACCTTC
CASSTGQAVYYGYTF
>TRBV28|TRBD2|TRBJ2-7|NA
TGTGCCAGCAGTTTATGGGGGGGGGTACAGGAGCAGTACTTC
CASSLWGGVQEQYF
>TRBV7-9|TRBD1|TRBJ1-5|many
TGTGCCAGCAGCTTAGAACAGGGGGGGCCCCAGCATTTT
CASSLEQGGPQHF
>TRBV7-2|NA|TRBJ2-7|many
TGTGCCAGCAGCTTAGACGGCAGGGGCAACGAGCAGTACTTC
CASSLDGRGNEQYF
>TRBV2|NA|TRBJ2-6|many
TGTGCCAGCAGTGATCAGAGGGAAAAGAGCTCTGGGGCCAACGTCCTGACTTTC
CASSDQREKSSGANVLTF
>TRBV6-2/TRBV6-3|NA|TRBJ1-1|few
TGTGCCAGCAGTTACAAGGGTACGAACACTGAAGCTTTCTTT
CASSYKGTNTEAFF
>TRBV20-1|NA|TRBJ1-3|NA
TGCAGTGCTTCGACAGGCCCTGGGGACACCATATATTTT
CSASTGPGDTIYF
>TRBV28|TRBD1|TRBJ2-7|NA
TGTGCCAGCAGTACCGTTTGGGACAGGCCCCACGAGCAGTACTTC
CASSTVWDRPHEQYF
>TRBV19|TRBD1|TRBJ1-1|NA
TGTGCCAGTAGTTACTCTCCAGGGGGCGGGACTGAAGCTTTCTTT
CASSYSPGGGTEAFF
>TRBV5-1|NA|TRBJ1-1|few
TGCGCCAGCAGCCAAGGGGCCGGGAACACTGAAGCTTTCTTT
CASSQGAGNTEAFF
>TRBV15|NA|TRBJ1-2|NA
TGTGCCACCAGCAGAGATCGGTCTCTCCGGGGGTCTAGCTACACCTTC
CATSRDRSLRGSSYTF
>TRBV5-1|TRBD2|TRBJ2-7|NA
TGCGCCAGCAGCTCCTCTAGCGGGGCCGTCGCCTACGAGCAGTACTTC
CASSSSSGAVAYEQYF
>TRBV4-1|NA|TRBJ1-5|few
TGCGCCAGCAGCCAAGATGAGCGGGGGCCTCAGCCCCAGCATTTT
CASSQDERGPQPQHF
>TRBV10-3|TRBD1|TRBJ2-7|NA
TGTGCCATCAGCCAAAAAGACAGGGGCCACGAGCAGTACTTC
CAISQKDRGHEQYF
>TRBV6-6|NA|TRBJ2-3|few
TGTGCCAGCAGTTACGCACAGGGTTGGGATACGCAGTATTTT
CASSYAQGWDTQYF
>TRBV6-5|TRBD2|TRBJ2-7|once
TGTGCCAGCAGTTACTCGAAGTATGGGGGGGTACTATACGAGCAGTACTTC
CASSYSKYGGVLYEQYF
>TRBV7-6|TRBD2|TRBJ2-5|many
TGTGCCAGCAGCGGAAAGGTCGGGGGGGCCCTCCAAGAGACCCAGTACTTC
CASSGKVGGALQETQYF
>TRBV7-9|NA|TRBJ2-2|NA
TGTGCCAGCAGCTTATGGCGACAGAACACCGGGGAGCTGTTTTTT
CASSLWRQNTGELFF
>TRBV3-1|NA|TRBJ2-5|NA
TGTGCCAGCAGCCCGGCCCTCGGGGGCAGAGAGACCCAGTACTTC
CASSPALGGRETQYF
>TRBV20-1|TRBD2|TRBJ2-7|few
TGCAGTGCTAGTTTCGGGACTAGCGGGGGCAAATACGAGCAGTACTTC
CSASFGTSGGKYEQYF
>TRBV5-1|TRBD1|TRBJ2-3|NA
TGCGCCAGCAGCTTGGACAGGGGGGCCGCAGATACGCAGTATTTT
CASSLDRGAADTQYF
>TRBV7-2|NA|TRBJ2-2|many
TGTGCCAGCAGCTTTTTCGGGGAGCTGTTTTTT
CASSFFGELFF
>TRBV20-1|NA|TRBJ2-6|NA
TGCAGTGCTAGTAGGGGCCAGGTCTCTGGGGCCAACGTCCTGACTTTC
CSASRGQVSGANVLTF
>TRBV24-1|TRBD2|TRBJ2-3|few
TGTGCCACCAGTGTCCCGGGACTAGCGGGGGACGCAGATACGCAGTATTTT
CATSVPGLAGDADTQYF
>TRBV7-8|NA|TRBJ1-3|NA
TGTGCCAGCAGCTCATGGACGGAAAGCTCTGGAAACACCATATATTTT
CASSSWTESSGNTIYF
>TRBV19|TRBD1|TRBJ2-7|NA
TGTGCCAGTAATCCCCAAGGGGGCCTGGGGACCGAGCAGTACTTC
CASNPQGGLGTEQYF
>TRBV6-2/TRBV6-3|NA|TRBJ1-6|NA
TGTGCCAGCAGGGAGGGACAAACTGCGTCACCCCTCCACTTT
CASREGQTASPLHF
>TRBV10-3|TRBD1|TRBJ1-3|few
TGTGCCATCAGTGGACAGGGGGGAGACACCATATATTTT
CAISGQGGDTIYF
>TRBV7-2|NA|TRBJ2-5|many
TGTGCCAGCAGCTCCCTGTACCAAGAGACCCAGTACTTC
CASSSLYQETQYF
>TRBV7-9|NA|TRBJ1-5|many
TGTGCCAGCAGCTACTCCTTTGGGATTGTCCCTGGAGATCAGCCCCAGCATTTT
CASSYSFGIVPGDQPQHF
>TRBV18|NA|TRBJ2-7|many
TGTGCCAGCTCCCCTGCAGCCGCCTACGAGCAGTACTTC
CASSPAAAYEQYF
>TRBV2|TRBD1|TRBJ1-1|NA
TGTGCCAGCCCTGAACGAGACAGGGGTTTACTTTCTGAAGCTTTCTTT
CASPERDRGLLSEAFF
>TRBV19|TRBD1|TRBJ1-1|few
TGTGCCATGAAGGGGGCTGCTGGAGAAGCTTTCTTT
CAMKGAAGEAFF
>TRBV19|NA|TRBJ2-7|many
TGTGCCAGTACCCCAACTGGCGGCTACGAGCAGTACTTC
CASTPTGGYEQYF
>TRBV5-4|TRBD2|TRBJ2-1|NA
TGTGCCAGCAGCGGGGGTAGCGGGGGGCCCGGGAATGAGCAGTTCTTC
CASSGGSGGPGNEQFF
>TRBV5-4|NA|TRBJ1-6|NA
TGTGCCAGCAGCTTGAACGGGGGGCGCCGTGGTAATTCACCCCTCCACTTT
CASSLNGGRRGNSPLHF
>TRBV10-3|NA|TRBJ1-2|NA
TGTGCCATCAGACAGGATACAAACTATGGCTACACCTTC
CAIRQDTNYGYTF
>TRBV4-1|TRBD1|TRBJ1-6|few
TGCGCCAGCAGGATAATCATCCGGAGACAGGGAGGAGTTAATTCACCCCTCCACTTT
CASRIIIRRQGGVNSPLHF
>TRBV7-9|TRBD2|TRBJ2-3|many
TGTGCCAGCAGCTGGACTAGCGGGGGGGGCACAGATACGCAGTATTTT
CASSWTSGGGTDTQYF
>TRBV11-1|NA|TRBJ2-3|NA
TGTGCCAGCAGCTTAGAGTCGTTTCAGGTTACAGATACGCAGTATTTT
CASSLESFQVTDTQYF
>TRBV27|NA|TRBJ1-4|many
TGTGCCAGCAGACCCTCCCGGATTATTGAAAAACTGTTTTTT
CASRPSRIIEKLFF
>TRBV5-1|NA|TRBJ2-3|NA
TGCGCCAGCAGCCTAGGGGAATCGGCAGATACGCAGTATTTT
CASSLGESADTQYF